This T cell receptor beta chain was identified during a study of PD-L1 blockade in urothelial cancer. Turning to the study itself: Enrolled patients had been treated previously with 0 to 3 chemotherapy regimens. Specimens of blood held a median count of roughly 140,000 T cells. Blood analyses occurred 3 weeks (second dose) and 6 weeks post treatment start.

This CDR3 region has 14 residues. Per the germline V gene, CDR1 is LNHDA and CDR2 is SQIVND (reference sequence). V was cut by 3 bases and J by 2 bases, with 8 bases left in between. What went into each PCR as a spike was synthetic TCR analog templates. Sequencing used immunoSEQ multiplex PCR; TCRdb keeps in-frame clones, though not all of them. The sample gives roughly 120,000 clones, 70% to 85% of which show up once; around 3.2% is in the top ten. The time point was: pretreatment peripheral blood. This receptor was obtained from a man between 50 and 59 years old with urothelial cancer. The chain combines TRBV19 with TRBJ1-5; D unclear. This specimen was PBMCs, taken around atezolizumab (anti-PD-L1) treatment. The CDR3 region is CASSIAGGNQPQHF. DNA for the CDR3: TGTGCCAGTAGTATTGCGGGAGGCAATCAGCCCCAGCATTTT. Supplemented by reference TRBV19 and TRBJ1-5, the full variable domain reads DGGITQSPKYLFRKEGQNVTLSCEQNLNHDAMYWYRQDPGQGLRLIYYSQIVNDFQKGDIAEGYSVSREKKESFPLTVTSAQKNPTAFYLCASSIAGGNQPQHFGDGTRLSIL.